The 2 T cell receptor beta chains below come from one sample, sequenced in a study of OX40 agonist ivuxolimab in advanced cancers. Method: immunoSEQ multiplex PCR; TCRdb's copy keeps in-frame clones and lacks some. The sample has 55,000 to 70,000 clones, over 80% seen once. Sequenced here: CD4+ or CD8+ T cells sorted from blood, sampled in a trial of the OX40 agonist ivuxolimab. The receptors here all came from an adult with an advanced solid tumor such as melanoma, head and neck, liver or kidney cancer.

CDR3 residues: CASSSPEGDEQYF. The CDR3 bases are TGTGCCAGCAGTTCCCCGGAGGGTGACGAGCAGTACTTC. This chain uses TRBV6-5 with TRBJ2-7, with D possibly matching TRBD2 (6 bases). V shed 4 bases and J shed 5 bases, with 12 bases lying between them. The CDR3 runs 13 residues. CDR1 is MNHEY and CDR2 is SVGAGI in the germline V gene.

V is TRBV7-9 and J is TRBJ2-7, with TRBD2 as a possible D gene (6 bases). Trimming cost V 5 bases and J 4 bases, with 15 bases left between them. CDR3 length equals 14 residues. Germline V lookup: CDR1 SEHNR, CDR2 FQNEAQ (reference sequence). The CDR3 DNA is TGTGCCAGCAGCCCCGGCGGGGAAGGGTACGAGCAGTACTTC. Protein product: CASSPGGEGYEQYF.